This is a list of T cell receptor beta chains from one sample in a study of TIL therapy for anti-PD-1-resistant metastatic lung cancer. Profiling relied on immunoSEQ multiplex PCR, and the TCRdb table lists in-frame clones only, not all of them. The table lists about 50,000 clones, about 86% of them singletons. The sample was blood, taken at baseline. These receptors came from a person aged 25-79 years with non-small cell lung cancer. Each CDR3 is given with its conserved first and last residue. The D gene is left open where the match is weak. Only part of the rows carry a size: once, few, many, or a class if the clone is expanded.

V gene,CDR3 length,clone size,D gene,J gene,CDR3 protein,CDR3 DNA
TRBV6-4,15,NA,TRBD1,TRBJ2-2,CASSDKGANTGELFF,TGTGCCAGCAGTGACAAGGGGGCAAACACCGGGGAGCTGTTTTTT
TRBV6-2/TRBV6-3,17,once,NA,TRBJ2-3,CASSYHLKLSGTDTQYF,TGTGCCAGCAGTTACCACCTAAAACTGTCGGGCACAGATACGCAGTATTTT
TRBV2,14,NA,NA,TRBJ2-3,CASSVFRPTDTQYF,TGTGCCAGCAGTGTGTTCAGACCCACAGATACGCAGTATTTT
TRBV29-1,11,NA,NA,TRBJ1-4,CSAGTNEKLFF,TGCAGCGCGGGTACTAATGAAAAACTGTTTTTT
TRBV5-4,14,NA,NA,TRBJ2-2,CASRSDRITGELFF,TGTGCCAGCAGGTCAGACAGAATCACCGGGGAGCTGTTTTTT
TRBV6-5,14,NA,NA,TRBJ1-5,CASRLLQSNQPQHF,TGTGCCAGCAGACTACTACAAAGCAATCAGCCCCAGCATTTT
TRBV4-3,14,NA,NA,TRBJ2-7,CASSQALVSGEQYF,TGCGCCAGCAGCCAAGCACTAGTGTCGGGCGAGCAGTACTTC
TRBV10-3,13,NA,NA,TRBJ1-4,CAISARADEKLFF,TGTGCCATCAGTGCTAGGGCAGATGAAAAACTGTTTTTT
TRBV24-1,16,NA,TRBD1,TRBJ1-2,CATSAAHTGERDGYTF,TGTGCCACCAGTGCCGCTCATACAGGGGAGCGTGATGGCTACACCTTC
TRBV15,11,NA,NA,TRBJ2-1,CATSMYNEQFF,TGTGCCACCAGTATGTACAATGAGCAGTTCTTC
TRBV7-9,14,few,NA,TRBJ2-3,CASSLVQGADTQYF,TGTGCCAGCAGCTTAGTGCAGGGCGCAGATACGCAGTATTTT
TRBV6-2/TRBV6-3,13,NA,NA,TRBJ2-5,CASSYSGRETQYF,TGTGCCAGCAGTTACTCCGGTAGAGAGACCCAGTACTTC
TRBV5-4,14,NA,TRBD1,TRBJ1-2,CASSPEGAGYGYTF,TGTGCCAGCAGCCCCGAGGGGGCGGGCTATGGCTACACCTTC
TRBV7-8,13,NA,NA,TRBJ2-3,CASSPGTQHTQYF,TGTGCCAGCAGCCCCGGGACCCAGCATACGCAGTATTTT
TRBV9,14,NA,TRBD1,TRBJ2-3,CASSGDRRTDTQYF,TGTGCCAGCAGCGGGGACAGGCGTACAGATACGCAGTATTTT
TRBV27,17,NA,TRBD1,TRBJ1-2,CASSFHNPPGQNYGYTF,TGTGCCAGCAGTTTCCACAACCCCCCGGGACAGAACTATGGCTACACCTTC
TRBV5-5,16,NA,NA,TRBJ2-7,CASSLGWSGTAYEQYF,TGTGCCAGCAGCTTAGGATGGAGCGGGACAGCCTACGAGCAGTACTTC
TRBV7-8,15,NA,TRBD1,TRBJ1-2,CASSLGQGGLLGYTF,TGTGCCAGCAGCTTAGGCCAGGGGGGGCTACTTGGCTACACCTTC
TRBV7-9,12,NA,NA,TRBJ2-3,CASSQFTDTQYF,TGTGCCAGCAGCCAATTTACAGATACGCAGTATTTT
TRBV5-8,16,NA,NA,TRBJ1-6,CASSLEVGAGNSPLHF,TGTGCCAGCAGCTTGGAAGTAGGGGCCGGGAATTCACCCCTCCACTTT
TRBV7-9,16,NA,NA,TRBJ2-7,CASSSTGILTSHEQYF,TGTGCCAGCAGCTCTACAGGGATACTGACTTCACACGAGCAGTACTTC
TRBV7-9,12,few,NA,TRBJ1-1,CASSRGETEAFF,TGTGCCAGCAGCCGCGGGGAAACTGAAGCTTTCTTT
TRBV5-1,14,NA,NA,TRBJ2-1,CASSLAGTSQEQFF,TGCGCCAGCAGCTTGGCCGGGACCTCCCAGGAGCAGTTCTTC
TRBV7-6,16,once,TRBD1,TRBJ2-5,CASSPWTGNPVETQYF,TGTGCCAGCAGCCCATGGACAGGGAACCCAGTGGAGACCCAGTACTTC
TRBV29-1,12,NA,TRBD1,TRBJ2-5,CSDRDSQETQYF,TGCAGCGACCGGGACAGCCAAGAGACCCAGTACTTC
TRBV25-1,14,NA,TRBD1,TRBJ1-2,CASRRSGTGYGYTF,TGTGCCAGCAGAAGATCCGGGACAGGTTATGGCTACACCTTC
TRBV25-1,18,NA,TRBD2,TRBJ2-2,CASSDTSGAGVNTGELFF,TGTGCCAGCAGTGACACTTCCGGGGCGGGAGTGAACACCGGGGAGCTGTTTTTT
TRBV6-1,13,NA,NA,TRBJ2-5,CASSEGPGETQYF,TGTGCCAGCAGTGAAGGGCCAGGGGAGACCCAGTACTTC
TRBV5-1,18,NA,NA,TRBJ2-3,CASSYLSGRGDSTDTQYF,TGCGCCAGCAGCTACCTCTCCGGGCGGGGAGATAGCACAGATACGCAGTATTTT
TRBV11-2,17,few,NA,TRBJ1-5,CASSLKEPQIDNQPQHF,TGTGCCAGCAGCTTAAAAGAACCACAAATCGACAATCAGCCCCAGCATTTT
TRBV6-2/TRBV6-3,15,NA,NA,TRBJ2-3,CASSYSASHPDTQYF,TGTGCCAGCAGTTATTCGGCCTCGCACCCAGATACGCAGTATTTT
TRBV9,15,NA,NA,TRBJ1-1,CASSVIAGYNTEAFF,TGTGCCAGCAGCGTAATTGCAGGATATAACACTGAAGCTTTCTTT
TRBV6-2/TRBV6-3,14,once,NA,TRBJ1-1,CASSMGRGYTEAFF,TGTGCCAGCAGCATGGGCAGAGGGTATACTGAAGCTTTCTTT
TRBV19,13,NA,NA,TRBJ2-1,CASSQGGRLEQFF,TGTGCCAGTAGTCAGGGGGGGCGCCTTGAGCAGTTCTTC
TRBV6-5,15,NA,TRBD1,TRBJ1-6,CASSYAGTGPSPLHF,TGTGCCAGCAGTTACGCCGGGACAGGGCCTTCACCCCTCCACTTT
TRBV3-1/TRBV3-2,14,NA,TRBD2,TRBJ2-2,CASSQAAGAGELFF,TGTGCCAGCAGCCAAGCCGCGGGGGCCGGGGAGCTGTTTTTT
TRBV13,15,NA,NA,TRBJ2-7,CASSLGRDTGYEQYF,TGTGCCAGCAGCTTAGGCCGGGACACGGGGTACGAGCAGTACTTC
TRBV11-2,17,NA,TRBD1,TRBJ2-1,CASSLGSGQASYNEQFF,TGTGCCAGCAGCTTAGGGTCCGGACAGGCCTCCTACAATGAGCAGTTCTTC
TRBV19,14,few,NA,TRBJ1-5,CASSRTVRDQPQHF,TGTGCCAGTAGTAGGACAGTCAGAGATCAGCCCCAGCATTTT
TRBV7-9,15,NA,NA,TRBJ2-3,CASRRGTASTDTQYF,TGTGCCAGCAGGAGGGGGACTGCGAGCACAGATACGCAGTATTTT
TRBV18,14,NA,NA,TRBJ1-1,CASSPLRGSTEAFF,TGTGCCAGCTCACCATTGAGGGGGAGTACTGAAGCTTTCTTT
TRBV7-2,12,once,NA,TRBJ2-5,CASQGVGETQYF,TGTGCCAGCCAAGGGGTCGGAGAGACCCAGTACTTC